This TCR beta chain comes out of a study of blood T cell repertoires in COVID-19. TCRdb's copy holds only in-frame clones and misses some; the assay was immunoSEQ multiplex PCR. The sample yields 250,000 to 350,000 clones, approximately 90% seen once. Germline values: CDR1 SNHLY, CDR2 FYNNEI. V was trimmed by 4 bases and J by 7 bases, leaving 11 bases between them. This CDR3 spans 14 amino acids. This clone occurred once. The clonotype was recovered from a woman between 45 and 65 years old with active or convalescent COVID-19. The V call is TRBV2, the J call TRBJ1-6; D is possibly TRBD1 (5 bases). Sequencing used peripheral blood. CDR3 DNA sequence: TGTGCCAGCAGTGTGGGGGGTAGCAATTCACCCCTCCACTTT. Residues: CASSVGGSNSPLHF.